The 21 T cell receptor beta chains below all came from one sample that was sequenced in a study of cytomegalovirus exposure and HLA in healthy donors. It was with 60 Vbeta and 13 Jbeta primers that the PCR ran. Generated by immunoSEQ multiplex PCR, the TCRdb table keeps only in-frame clones and is missing some. The table has under 150,000 clones, roughly 70% seen once; the top ten hold less than 5%. The source material was PBMCs. These receptors were taken from a man in his fifties or sixties in good health and CMV-seronegative.

This sequence joins TRBV5-8 and TRBJ2-3; D possibly corresponds to TRBD1 (7 bases). CDR3 length equals 14 residues. Looked up from germline, CDR1 is SGHTS and CDR2 is YDEGEE. V was pared by 4 bases and J by 5 bases, with 14 bases between. The CDR3 region is CASSPGGSLDTQYF. CDR3 sequence (DNA): TGTGCCAGCAGCCCAGGGGGGTCTTTAGATACGCAGTATTTT.

This chain joins TRBV5-4 and TRBJ2-3, with 8 bases that match TRBD2. The J segment lost 5 bases and the V segment lost 4 bases, leaving 9 bases of the junction unmatched. From germline, CDR1 is SGHNT and CDR2 YYREEE (reference sequence). This CDR3 has 15 residues. CDR3 DNA sequence: TGTGCCAGCAGCCCCCAAGCGGGAGCGATAGATACGCAGTATTTT. Its protein product is CASSPQAGAIDTQYF.

The J gene is TRBJ2-1, the V gene TRBV28, with D perhaps TRBD2 (6 bases). The CDR3 totals 16 residues. The V end was cut by 3 bases, the J end by 0 bases, with 12 bases between. CDR1 MDHEN and CDR2 SYDVKM come from the germline V gene. The CDR3 here is CASSFRMGGSYNEQFF. The DNA for the CDR3 is TGTGCCAGCAGTTTTCGAATGGGGGGCTCCTACAATGAGCAGTTCTTC.

Only a few counts were recorded for this clone. The V and J genes are TRBV18 and TRBJ1-1; D gene ambiguous. Per germline, CDR1 KGHSH and CDR2 LQKENI. V shed 3 bases and J shed 1 base, with 12 bases lying between them. This CDR3 is built from 15 residues. In DNA, the CDR3 is TGTGCCAGCTCACCTTCGGGATTCTCGAACACTGAAGCTTTCTTT. Its translation is CASSPSGFSNTEAFF. The full variable domain, rest sourced from reference TRBV18 and TRBJ1-1, is NAGVMQNPRHLVRRRGQEARLRCSPMKGHSHVYWYRQLPEEGLKFMVYLQKENIIDESGMPKERFSAEFPKEGPSILRIQQVVRGDSAAYFCASSPSGFSNTEAFFGQGTRLTVV.

This clone showed up just a few times. The chain is built from TRBV29-1 and TRBJ2-7; TRBD1 aligns across 8 bases. Germline CDR1 SQVTM, CDR2 ANQGSEA. The length of the CDR3 is 12 residues. V lost 5 bases and J lost 5; bases outside the gene matches: 5. The CDR3 loop is CSVLAGGNEQYF. Here the CDR3 DNA reads TGCAGCGTTCTCGCAGGGGGCAACGAGCAGTACTTC.

This chain joins TRBV7-9 and TRBJ2-5; the match to TRBD2 covers 10 bases. This CDR3 has 14 amino acids. J lost 4 bases, V lost 6 bases, and 5 bases had no gene match. CDR1 and CDR2 (germline): SEHNR, FQNEAQ (reference sequence). In DNA form, the CDR3 reads TGTGCCAGCAGTTCGGCTAGCGGGAGAGAGACCCAGTACTTC. Protein product: CASSSASGRETQYF.

This clone was recorded a few times. This chain links TRBV2 with TRBJ2-7; the D gene is possibly TRBD1 (7 bases). The ends were cut back, 3 bases at V and 7 bases at J, with 22 bases in the middle. The germline V gene encodes CDR1 SNHLY and CDR2 FYNNEI. The CDR3 runs to 16 residues. The CDR3 DNA follows: TGTGCCAGCAGTGATAGGAGGGACAGCGGAGCGGAGGAGCAGTACTTC. Translated, it gives CASSDRRDSGAEEQYF.

The chain links TRBV9 to TRBJ2-1; no clear D gene. Germline V gives CDR1 SGDLS, CDR2 YYNGEE. The CDR3 is 13 residues long. The ends were cut back, 4 bases at V and 0 bases at J, with 5 bases in the middle. CDR3 amino acids: CASSKSSYNEQFF. The CDR3 nucleotides are TGTGCCAGCAGCAAGAGCTCCTACAATGAGCAGTTCTTC.

This rearrangement joins TRBV5-3 to TRBJ2-2; 8 bases agree with TRBD2. TRBV5-3 is an ORF, and what it does is uncertain. The CDR3 has 17 residues. V was pared by 3 bases and J by 8 bases, with 15 bases of the junction left unmatched. CDR3: CARSSHYSGTREGELFF. In DNA form, the CDR3 reads TGTGCCAGAAGCTCCCACTATAGCGGGACTAGGGAGGGGGAGCTGTTTTTT.

This chain joins TRBV9 and TRBJ2-2; 8 bases map to TRBD1. The J segment lost 2 bases and the V segment lost 3 bases, leaving 6 bases of the junction unmatched. The V gene's germline CDR1 is SGDLS and CDR2 YYNGEE. The CDR3 runs to 16 residues. CDR3 loop: CASSGFGTGNTGELFF. The CDR3 DNA is TGTGCCAGCAGCGGATTCGGGACAGGTAACACCGGGGAGCTGTTTTTT.

This sequence joins TRBV5-1 and TRBJ2-5; D not certain. Deletions cut 0 bases from V and 2 bases from J, with 11 bases between. The CDR3 runs 15 residues. In germline, CDR1 is SGHRS, CDR2 YFSETQ. The CDR3 region is CASSLVGGAQETQYF. CDR3 sequence (DNA): TGCGCCAGCAGCTTGGTTGGCGGAGCTCAAGAGACCCAGTACTTC.

The rearrangement joins TRBV9 to TRBJ2-3; 12 positions match TRBD1. CDR1 is SGDLS and CDR2 is YYNGEE in the germline V gene. J lost 3 bases, V lost 4 bases, and 3 bases had no gene match. The CDR3 loop spans 15 amino acids. The CDR3 DNA reads TGTGCCAGCAGCTGGGGACAGGGGGCAACAGATACGCAGTATTTT. Protein: CASSWGQGATDTQYF.

In its sample, this clone was seen once. The chain links TRBV6-5 to TRBJ1-1; D not certain. This CDR3 has 14 amino acids. CDR1 is MNHEY and CDR2 is SVGAGI in the germline V gene. With 6 bases removed from V and 3 bases from J, the gap between germline ends came to 14 bases. CDR3 sequence: CASRRRGRDTEAFF. CDR3 sequence (DNA): TGTGCCAGCAGAAGACGGGGAAGGGACACTGAAGCTTTCTTT.

This clone has just one count. The chain uses TRBV5-6 and TRBJ2-7, with TRBD2 matching over 7 bases. Germline V gene sequence: CDR1 SGHDT, CDR2 YYEEEE. The CDR3 has 13 residues. Trimming removed 3 bases from V and 0 bases from J; junction bases left unmatched: 0. In DNA, the CDR3 is TGTGCCAGCAGCTGGACTAGCTCCTACGAGCAGTACTTC. The encoded protein is CASSWTSSYEQYF.

The chain recombines TRBV5-1 with TRBJ2-3, with 12 bases lining up with TRBD2. The CDR3 runs to 16 residues. In germline, CDR1 is SGHRS, CDR2 YFSETQ. The J segment lost 4 bases and the V segment lost 0 bases, leaving 3 bases of the junction unmatched. The CDR3 DNA reads as TGCGCCAGCAGCTTGGCGGGGACTAGCGGGTCAGATACGCAGTATTTT. Translated: CASSLAGTSGSDTQYF.

This clone was found a few times. The chain joins TRBV9 to TRBJ2-1, with 7 bases aligning to TRBD2. Unmatched junction bases numbered 5, after V lost 0 bases and J lost 5 bases. This CDR3 spans 15 amino acids. Per the germline V gene, CDR1 is SGDLS and CDR2 is YYNGEE. The CDR3 DNA reads TGTGCCAGCAGCGTAGATGGCGGGGGAAACAATGAGCAGTTCTTC. Translation: CASSVDGGGNNEQFF.

In this sample, this clone turned up once. The chain is built from TRBV10-3 and TRBJ2-2; 8 nucleotides match TRBD1. V lost 11 bases to trimming and J lost 1 base; unmatched junction nucleotides: 15. The CDR3 totals 17 residues. Germline V gene lookup returns CDR1 ENHRY and CDR2 SYGVKD. The DNA for the CDR3 is TGTGCCTCCGGCGGGACAGGTTTTCTCCAGAACACCGGGGAGCTGTTTTTT. This sequence encodes CASGGTGFLQNTGELFF.

The chain carries TRBV7-9 and TRBJ1-4, with TRBD1 matching over 7 bases. CDR1 and CDR2 (germline): SEHNR, FQNEAQ (reference sequence). This CDR3 region has 12 residues. Germline trimming cut 8 bases from V and 7 bases from J; bases unmatched to any gene: 4. The CDR3 here is CASGDRVEKLFF. Here the CDR3 DNA reads TGTGCCAGCGGTGACAGGGTTGAAAAACTGTTTTTT.

The chain recombines TRBV28 with TRBJ2-7, with TRBD2 matching 11 bases. Germline V gives CDR1 MDHEN, CDR2 SYDVKM. V was clipped by 3 bases and J by 6 bases; unmatched bases: 1. CDR3 length: 13 residues. CDR3 sequence: CASSFSGRGEQYF. The CDR3 bases are TGTGCCAGCAGTTTTAGCGGGAGGGGCGAGCAGTACTTC.

This chain connects TRBV28 to TRBJ2-3, with TRBD2 matching over 10 bases. CDR1 and CDR2 from the germline V gene are MDHEN and SYDVKM. The CDR3 has 18 residues. J lost 5 bases, V lost 6 bases, and 17 bases had no gene match. This CDR3 is CASRTQGGLAGVRDTQYF. In DNA form, the CDR3 reads TGTGCCAGCAGGACCCAGGGGGGGCTAGCGGGAGTTAGAGATACGCAGTATTTT.

The rearrangement uses TRBV9 and TRBJ2-1; 12 nucleotides match TRBD2. CDR3 length: 16 amino acids. V gave up 0 bases and J gave up 11 bases; unmatched junction bases: 9. CDR1 SGDLS and CDR2 YYNGEE come from the germline V gene. The CDR3 bases are TGTGCCAGCAGCGTAGAGCAGGCTAGCGGGAGGGAAAAGCAGTTCTTC. It encodes CASSVEQASGREKQFF.